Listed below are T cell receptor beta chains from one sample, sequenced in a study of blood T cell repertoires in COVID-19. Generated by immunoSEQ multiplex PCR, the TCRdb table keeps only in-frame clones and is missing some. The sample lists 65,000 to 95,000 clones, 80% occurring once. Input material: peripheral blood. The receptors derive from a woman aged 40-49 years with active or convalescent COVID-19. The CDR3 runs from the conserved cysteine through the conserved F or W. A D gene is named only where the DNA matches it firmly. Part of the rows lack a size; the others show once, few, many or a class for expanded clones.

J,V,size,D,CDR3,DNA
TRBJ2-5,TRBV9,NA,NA,CASSVEPRETQYF,TGTGCCAGCAGCGTCGAGCCTAGGGAGACCCAGTACTTC
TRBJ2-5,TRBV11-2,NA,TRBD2,CASSPSGEVGETQYF,TGTGCCAGCAGCCCTAGCGGGGAAGTGGGAGAGACCCAGTACTTC
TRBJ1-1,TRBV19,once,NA,CASSPNLNTEAFF,TGTGCCAGTAGCCCTAACTTGAACACTGAAGCTTTCTTT
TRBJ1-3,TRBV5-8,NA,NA,CASSSHQGTGNTIYF,TGTGCCAGCAGCTCGCACCAGGGAACTGGAAACACCATATATTTT
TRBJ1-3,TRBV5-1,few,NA,CASSYDRAGTTIYF,TGCGCCAGCAGCTACGACAGAGCTGGTACAACCATATATTTT
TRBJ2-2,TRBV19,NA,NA,CASSMGRTGELFF,TGTGCCAGTAGTATGGGCCGGACCGGGGAGCTGTTTTTT
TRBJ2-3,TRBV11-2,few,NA,CASSFNRVTDTQYF,TGTGCCAGCAGCTTTAATAGAGTCACAGATACGCAGTATTTT
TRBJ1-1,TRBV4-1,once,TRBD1,CASFPTLTGTGKIRANTEAFF,TGCGCCAGCTTCCCAACCTTGACCGGGACAGGGAAAATCCGGGCGAACACTGAAGCTTTCTTT
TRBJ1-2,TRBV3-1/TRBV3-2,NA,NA,CASSPRVANYGYTF,TGTGCCAGCAGCCCCCGGGTTGCTAACTATGGCTACACCTTC
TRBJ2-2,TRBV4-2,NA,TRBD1,CASSQEIRRQGWAGELFF,TGTGCCAGCAGCCAAGAAATTCGCCGACAGGGATGGGCCGGGGAGCTGTTTTTT
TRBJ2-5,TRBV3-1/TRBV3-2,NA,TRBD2,CASSSTSGGVGETQYF,TGTGCCAGCAGCTCGACTAGCGGGGGCGTGGGGGAGACCCAGTACTTC
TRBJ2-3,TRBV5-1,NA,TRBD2,CASSPQRGVVNTQYF,TGCGCCAGCAGCCCGCAGCGGGGGGTAGTGAATACGCAGTATTTT
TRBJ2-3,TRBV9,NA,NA,CASSVGQSTLGDTQYF,TGTGCCAGCAGCGTCGGACAGTCAACACTGGGGGATACGCAGTATTTT
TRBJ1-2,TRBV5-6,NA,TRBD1,CASSLPGQGVYYGYTF,TGTGCCAGCAGTTTACCGGGACAGGGGGTATACTATGGCTACACCTTC
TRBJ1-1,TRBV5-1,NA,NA,CASSLLALNTEAFF,TGCGCCAGCAGCTTGTTGGCCTTGAACACTGAAGCTTTCTTT
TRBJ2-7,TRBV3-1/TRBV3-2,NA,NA,CASSQVPGAAYEQYF,TGTGCCAGCAGCCAAGTGCCAGGGGCGGCCTACGAGCAGTACTTC
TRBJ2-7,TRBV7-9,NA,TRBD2,CASSFLAGDSYEQYF,TGTGCCAGCAGCTTCCTAGCGGGAGATTCCTACGAGCAGTACTTC
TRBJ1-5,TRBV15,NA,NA,CATSRDLNQPQHF,TGTGCCACCAGCAGAGATCTCAATCAGCCCCAGCATTTT
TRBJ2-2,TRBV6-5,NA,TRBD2,CASSYSSLAGTGELFF,TGTGCCAGCAGTTACTCGAGCCTAGCGGGGACCGGGGAGCTGTTTTTT
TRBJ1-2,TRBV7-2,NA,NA,CASSVATENGYTF,TGTGCCAGCAGCGTTGCCACAGAGAATGGCTACACCTTC
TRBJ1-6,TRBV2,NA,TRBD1,CASSTSDRVNSPLHF,TGTGCCAGCAGTACCTCGGACAGGGTGAATTCACCCCTCCACTTT
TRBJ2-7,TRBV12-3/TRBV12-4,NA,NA,CASSSIQGGKQYF,TGTGCCAGCAGTTCTATCCAGGGCGGCAAGCAGTACTTC
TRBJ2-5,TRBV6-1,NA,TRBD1,CASSDIWTGGQETQYF,TGTGCCAGCAGTGATATATGGACAGGGGGGCAAGAGACCCAGTACTTC
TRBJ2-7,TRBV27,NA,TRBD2,CASSLSRTSVEQYF,TGTGCCAGCAGTTTAAGCCGGACTAGCGTCGAGCAGTACTTC
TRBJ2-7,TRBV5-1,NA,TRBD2,CASSLESSGSPYEQYF,TGCGCCAGCAGCTTGGAGTCCAGCGGGAGTCCCTACGAGCAGTACTTC
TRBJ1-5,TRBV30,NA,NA,CAWSVTGDQPQHF,TGTGCCTGGAGTGTAACCGGGGATCAGCCCCAGCATTTT
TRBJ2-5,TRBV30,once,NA,CAWSPGQRYQETQYF,TGTGCCTGGAGCCCCGGACAGCGGTACCAAGAGACCCAGTACTTC
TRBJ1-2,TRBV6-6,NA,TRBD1,CASSQGTGLYYYGYTF,TGTGCCAGCAGTCAAGGGACAGGCCTTTACTACTATGGCTACACCTTC
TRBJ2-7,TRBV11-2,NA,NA,CASSLKGAYEQYF,TGTGCCAGCAGCTTAAAGGGGGCCTACGAGCAGTACTTC
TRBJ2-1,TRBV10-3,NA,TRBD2,CAIRGNPTSSFYNEQFF,TGTGCCATCAGAGGTAACCCGACTAGCTCATTCTACAATGAGCAGTTCTTC
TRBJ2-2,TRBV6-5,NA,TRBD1,CASERETGVSGELFF,TGTGCCAGCGAAAGGGAGACAGGGGTGTCCGGGGAGCTGTTTTTT
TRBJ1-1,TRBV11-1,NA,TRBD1,CASSFGTALNTEAFF,TGTGCCAGCAGCTTTGGGACAGCTTTGAACACTGAAGCTTTCTTT
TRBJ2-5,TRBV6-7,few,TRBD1,CASRDRGQQETQYF,TGTGCCAGCAGAGACAGGGGGCAACAAGAGACCCAGTACTTC
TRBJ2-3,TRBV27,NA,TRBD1,CASKQQGAGDTQYF,TGTGCCAGCAAACAACAGGGGGCAGGAGATACGCAGTATTTT
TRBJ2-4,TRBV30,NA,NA,CACNRLAKNIQYF,TGTGCCTGTAACAGGCTAGCCAAAAACATTCAGTACTTC
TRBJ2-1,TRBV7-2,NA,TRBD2,CASSSSVPQRDYNEQFF,TGTGCCAGCAGCTCCAGCGTCCCTCAGCGGGACTACAATGAGCAGTTCTTC
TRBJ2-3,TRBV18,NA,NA,CASSPERKYLKATDTQYF,TGTGCCAGCTCACCTGAGCGGAAATACTTAAAGGCCACAGATACGCAGTATTTT
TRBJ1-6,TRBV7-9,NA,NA,CASSRDTDNSPLHF,TGTGCCAGCAGCAGGGACACCGATAATTCACCCCTCCACTTT
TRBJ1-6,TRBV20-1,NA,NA,CSASQGRNSPLHF,TGCAGTGCTAGTCAGGGTCGCAATTCACCCCTCCACTTT
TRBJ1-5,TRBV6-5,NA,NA,CATNSNQPQHF,TGTGCCACTAATAGCAATCAGCCCCAGCATTTT
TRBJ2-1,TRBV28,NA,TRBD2,CASSSLSGRGNEQFF,TGTGCCAGCAGTTCTCTTAGCGGGAGAGGGAATGAGCAGTTCTTC
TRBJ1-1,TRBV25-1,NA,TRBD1,CASSEYGGQGMNTEAFF,TGTGCCAGCAGTGAATATGGAGGACAGGGGATGAACACTGAAGCTTTCTTT
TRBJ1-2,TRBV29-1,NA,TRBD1,CSVGQGARGYTF,TGCAGCGTTGGGCAGGGGGCGCGCGGCTACACCTTC
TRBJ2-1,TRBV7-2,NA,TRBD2,CASNLAGLPNEQFF,TGTGCCAGCAACTTAGCGGGCCTCCCCAATGAGCAGTTCTTC
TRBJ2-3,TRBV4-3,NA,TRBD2,CASSQEWGIGLAGVTDTQYF,TGCGCCAGCAGCCAAGAGTGGGGGATCGGGCTAGCGGGAGTGACAGATACGCAGTATTTT
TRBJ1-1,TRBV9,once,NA,CASSVDFRGEAFF,TGTGCCAGCAGCGTAGATTTTCGCGGTGAAGCTTTCTTT
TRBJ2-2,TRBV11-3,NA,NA,CASSPRATGFGELFF,TGTGCCAGCAGCCCTCGGGCTACAGGGTTCGGGGAGCTGTTTTTT
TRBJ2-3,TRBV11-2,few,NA,CASSFVSTDTQYF,TGTGCCAGCAGCTTTGTAAGCACAGATACGCAGTATTTT
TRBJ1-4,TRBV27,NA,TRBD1,CASRLTGAREKLFF,TGTGCCAGCAGACTGACAGGGGCGAGGGAAAAACTGTTTTTT
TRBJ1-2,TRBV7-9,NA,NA,CASSFSGRDYGYTF,TGTGCCAGCAGCTTTAGCGGGAGGGACTATGGCTACACCTTC
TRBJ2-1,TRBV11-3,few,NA,CASSLDQVHEQFF,TGTGCCAGCAGCTTAGATCAGGTACATGAGCAGTTCTTC
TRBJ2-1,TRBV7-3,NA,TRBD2,CASSLIPSGGANEQFF,TGTGCCAGCAGCTTAATCCCTAGCGGGGGGGCCAATGAGCAGTTCTTC
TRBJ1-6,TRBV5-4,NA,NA,CASSLSKFNSPLHF,TGTGCCAGCAGCTTGAGCAAGTTTAATTCACCCCTCCACTTT
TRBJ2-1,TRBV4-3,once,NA,CASSQDFANYNEQFF,TGCGCCAGCAGCCAAGATTTTGCTAACTACAATGAGCAGTTCTTC
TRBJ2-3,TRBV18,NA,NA,CASSSGTFSTDTQYF,TGTGCCAGCTCATCCGGGACATTTAGCACAGATACGCAGTATTTT
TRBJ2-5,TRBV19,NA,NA,CASSTSGQQETQYF,TGTGCCAGTAGTACGTCCGGACAGCAAGAGACCCAGTACTTC
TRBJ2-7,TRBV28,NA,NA,CASSLYWDMSEQYF,TGTGCCAGCAGTTTATACTGGGACATGAGCGAGCAGTACTTC